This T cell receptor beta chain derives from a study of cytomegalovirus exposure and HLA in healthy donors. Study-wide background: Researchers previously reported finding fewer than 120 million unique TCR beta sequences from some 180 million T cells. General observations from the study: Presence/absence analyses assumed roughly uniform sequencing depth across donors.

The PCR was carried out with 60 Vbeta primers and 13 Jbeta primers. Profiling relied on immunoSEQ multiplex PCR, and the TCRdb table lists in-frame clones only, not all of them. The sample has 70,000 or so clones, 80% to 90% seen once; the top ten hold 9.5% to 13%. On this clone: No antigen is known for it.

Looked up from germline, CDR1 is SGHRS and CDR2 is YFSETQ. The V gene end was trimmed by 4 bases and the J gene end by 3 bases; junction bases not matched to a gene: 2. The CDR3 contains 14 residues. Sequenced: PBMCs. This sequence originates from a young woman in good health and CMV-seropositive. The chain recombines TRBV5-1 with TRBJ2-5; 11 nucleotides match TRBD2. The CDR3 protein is CASSVTSGKETQYF. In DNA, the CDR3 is TGCGCCAGCAGCGTGACTAGCGGGAAAGAGACCCAGTACTTC.